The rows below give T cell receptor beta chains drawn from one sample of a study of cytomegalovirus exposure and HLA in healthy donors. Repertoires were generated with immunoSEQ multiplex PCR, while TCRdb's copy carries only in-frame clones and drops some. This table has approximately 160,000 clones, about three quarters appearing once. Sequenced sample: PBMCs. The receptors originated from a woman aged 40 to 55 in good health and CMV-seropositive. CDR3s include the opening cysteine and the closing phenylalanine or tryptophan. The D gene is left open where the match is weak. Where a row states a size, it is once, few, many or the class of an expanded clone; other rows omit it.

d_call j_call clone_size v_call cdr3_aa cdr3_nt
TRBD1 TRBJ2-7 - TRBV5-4 CASSYRDRDYEQYF TGTGCCAGCAGCTACCGGGACAGGGACTACGAGCAGTACTTC
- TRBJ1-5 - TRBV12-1 CASSSPTGPNQPQHF TGTGCCAGCAGCTCCCCGACAGGCCCCAATCAGCCCCAGCATTTT
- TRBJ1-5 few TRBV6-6 CASSYIGGEQPQHF TGTGCCAGCAGTTACATCGGGGGAGAGCAGCCCCAGCATTTT
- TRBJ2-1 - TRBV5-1 CASSTWTAYNEQFF TGCGCCAGCAGCACGTGGACAGCCTACAATGAGCAGTTCTTC
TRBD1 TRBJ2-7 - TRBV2 CASRPGTVSYEQYF TGTGCCAGCCGCCCCGGGACAGTGTCCTACGAGCAGTACTTC
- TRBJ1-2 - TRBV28 CASSLYGGYTF TGTGCCAGCAGTTTGTACGGGGGCTACACCTTC
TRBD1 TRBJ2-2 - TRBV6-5 CASSFGQGSLRELFF TGTGCCAGCAGTTTCGGACAGGGTTCGCTGAGGGAGCTGTTTTTT
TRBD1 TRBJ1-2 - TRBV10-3 CATQPQAGQGQPGYTF TGTGCCACCCAGCCCCAGGCGGGACAGGGGCAACCTGGCTACACCTTC
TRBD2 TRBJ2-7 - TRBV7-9 CASSPPGGTYEQYF TGTGCCAGCAGCCCCCCGGGAGGAACCTACGAGCAGTACTTC
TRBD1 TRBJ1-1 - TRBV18 CASSPVQGGQTEAFF TGTGCCAGCTCACCGGTCCAGGGGGGCCAAACTGAAGCTTTCTTT
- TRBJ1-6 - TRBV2 CASRMTWAVSPLHF TGTGCCAGCAGGATGACATGGGCCGTCTCACCCCTCCACTTT
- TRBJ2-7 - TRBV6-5 CASLRPGTYEQYF TGTGCCAGCCTACGTCCAGGGACCTACGAGCAGTACTTC
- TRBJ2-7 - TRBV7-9 CASSFSGEQYF TGTGCCAGCAGCTTTAGCGGCGAGCAGTACTTC
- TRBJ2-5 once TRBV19 CASRISGSETQYF TGTGCCAGTAGGATATCAGGTTCAGAGACCCAGTACTTC
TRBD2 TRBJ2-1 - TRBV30 CAWRVAGGSYNEQFF TGTGCCTGGAGGGTAGCGGGAGGATCTTACAATGAGCAGTTCTTC
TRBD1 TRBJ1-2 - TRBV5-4 CASSVDRDYGYTF TGTGCCAGCAGCGTGGACAGGGACTATGGCTACACCTTC
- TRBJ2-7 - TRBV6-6 CASSYIRDAYEQYF TGTGCCAGCAGTTATATCAGGGATGCCTACGAGCAGTACTTC
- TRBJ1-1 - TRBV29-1 CSVDEANTEAFF TGCAGCGTTGATGAGGCGAACACTGAAGCTTTCTTT
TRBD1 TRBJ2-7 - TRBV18 CASSLTTGVSYEQYF TGTGCCAGCTCACTAACCACAGGGGTTTCCTACGAGCAGTACTTC
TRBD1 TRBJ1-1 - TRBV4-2 CASSPAGTVNTEAFF TGTGCCAGCAGCCCCGCCGGGACAGTAAACACTGAAGCTTTCTTT
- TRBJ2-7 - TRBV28 CASSFRYEQYF TGTGCCAGCAGTTTCCGGTACGAGCAGTACTTC
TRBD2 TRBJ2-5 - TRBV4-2 CASSPGLAGGLSETQYF TGTGCCAGCAGCCCAGGACTAGCGGGGGGCCTGAGCGAGACCCAGTACTTC
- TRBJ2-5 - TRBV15 CATSREQGYETQYF TGTGCCACCAGCAGGGAACAGGGTTACGAGACCCAGTACTTC
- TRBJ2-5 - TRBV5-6 CASNYGQETQYF TGTGCCAGCAACTACGGTCAAGAGACCCAGTACTTC
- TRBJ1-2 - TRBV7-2 CASSLDTNFNYGYTF TGTGCCAGCAGCTTGGACACAAACTTTAACTATGGCTACACCTTC
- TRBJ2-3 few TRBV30 CAWSSLGLAGGDTQYF TGTGCCTGGAGTTCTCTTGGTCTAGCAGGAGGAGATACGCAGTATTTT
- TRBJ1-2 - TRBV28 CASSLFEATNYGYTF TGTGCCAGCAGTTTATTTGAGGCTACTAACTATGGCTACACCTTC
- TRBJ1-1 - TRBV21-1 CASSKDPGKREAFF TGTGCCAGCAGCAAAGATCCCGGGAAGAGAGAAGCTTTCTTT
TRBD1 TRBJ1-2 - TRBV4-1 CASGTGLSLYGYTF TGCGCCAGCGGGACAGGACTTTCCCTCTATGGCTACACCTTC
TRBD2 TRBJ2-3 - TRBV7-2 CASSSRLAGGDTQYF TGTGCCAGCAGCTCTAGACTAGCGGGAGGAGATACGCAGTATTTT
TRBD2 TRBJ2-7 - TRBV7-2 CASSPPASGTYEQYF TGTGCCAGCAGCCCCCCCGCTAGCGGGACCTACGAGCAGTACTTC
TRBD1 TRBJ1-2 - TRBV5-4 CASSAKETGHGYTF TGTGCCAGCAGCGCGAAAGAGACAGGGCATGGCTACACCTTC
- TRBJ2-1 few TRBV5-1 CASSLGARSYNEQFF TGCGCCAGCAGCTTGGGGGCGCGATCCTACAATGAGCAGTTCTTC
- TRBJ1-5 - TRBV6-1 CASSGGGSYSNQPQHF TGTGCCAGCAGTGGGGGGGGGTCCTATAGCAATCAGCCCCAGCATTTT
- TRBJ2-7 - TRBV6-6 CASSYGEARADHEQYF TGTGCCAGCAGTTACGGCGAAGCCAGGGCTGACCACGAGCAGTACTTC
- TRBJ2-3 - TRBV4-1 CASSPGGGGLSTDTQYF TGCGCCAGCAGCCCGGGCGGCGGCGGACTCAGCACAGATACGCAGTATTTT
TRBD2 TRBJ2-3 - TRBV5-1 CASSLTSGGDTQYF TGCGCCAGCAGCTTAACTAGCGGGGGGGATACGCAGTATTTT
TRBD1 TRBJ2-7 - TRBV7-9 CASSSRQGQGLYEQYF TGTGCCAGCAGCTCACGACAGGGGCAGGGGCTCTACGAGCAGTACTTC
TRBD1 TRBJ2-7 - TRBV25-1 CASSRDSAYEQYF TGTGCCAGCAGTCGGGACAGTGCCTACGAGCAGTACTTC